The clone carrying this T cell receptor (beta chain) was seen a few times. What it binds is not known. Construction of TCR beta libraries was performed using quantitative 5'-RACE with molecular barcodes. TCRdb analysed the 5' RACE reads with MiXCR anew, one entry per CDR3 protein. The sample gives 200,000 to 250,000 distinct CDR3 sequences, around 17% of which show up once; under 55% is in the top ten. These data belong to a study of CD8 T cells in ankylosing spondylitis. General study points: Disease-linked clones reportedly concentrated significantly in matched ankylosing spondylitis synovial fluid. Reports of some motif variants in reactive arthritis synovial fluid and blood predate this one. One TCR beta motif, made up of several highly homologous variants, appeared characteristic of ankylosing spondylitis blood.

Germline V lookup: CDR1 MDHEN, CDR2 SYDVKM. The germline V and J ends were trimmed by 1 base and 4 bases, with 7 bases remaining between them. CDR3 length: 13 amino acids. The sample consisted of blood, either unsorted or a sorted T cell fraction (not recorded which). This TCR derives from a male donor with ankylosing spondylitis. The chain carries TRBV28 and TRBJ1-1; D not resolved. CDR3 nucleotide sequence: TGTGCCAGCAGTTTATCGCTCGGCACTGAAGCTTTCTTT. Its translation: CASSLSLGTEAFF.